A selection of T cell receptor beta chains follows, all from one sample in a study of T cell clones after liver transplantation. Generated by immunoSEQ multiplex PCR, the TCRdb table keeps only in-frame clones and is missing some. The sample has 8,500 to 10,000 clones, 72% seen once. The specimen was CD8+ T cells from blood, collected at the roughly 16-month timepoint. The receptors were gathered from a human patient who received a liver transplant. Some T cells may possibly be graft donor cells. Both conserved end residues are part of each CDR3. The order of the fields is CDR3 length, V gene, clone size, D gene, J gene, CDR3 protein, CDR3 DNA. A D gene is named only where the DNA matches it firmly. The size of a clone is reported for some rows only, either as once, few or many, or as a class for expanded clones.

15	TRBV7-6	.	TRBD2	TRBJ2-3	CASSLEGLATDTQYF	TGTGCCAGCAGCTTAGAGGGACTAGCCACAGATACGCAGTATTTT
15	TRBV27	few	.	TRBJ1-3	CASRPMGLSGNTIYF	TGTGCCAGCAGACCTATGGGACTCTCTGGAAACACCATATATTTT
10	TRBV20-1	.	.	TRBJ2-1	CSAKGELQFF	TGCAGTGCTAAGGGGGAACTCCAGTTCTTC
15	TRBV6-4	.	TRBD2	TRBJ2-3	CASSASGGATDTQYF	TGTGCCAGCAGTGCTAGCGGGGGGGCCACAGATACGCAGTATTTT
12	TRBV2	.	.	TRBJ2-1	CASSDLHNEQFF	TGTGCCAGCAGTGACCTCCACAATGAGCAGTTCTTC
16	TRBV7-2	.	.	TRBJ1-1	CASSLVERGMNTEAFF	TGTGCCAGCAGCTTAGTTGAACGGGGCATGAACACTGAAGCTTTCTTT
15	TRBV6-5	.	.	TRBJ1-4	CASSYSSAGNEKLFF	TGTGCCAGCAGTTACTCCTCGGCGGGTAATGAAAAACTGTTTTTT
16	TRBV6-4	.	.	TRBJ2-3	CASSYSGSRDLDTQYF	TGTGCCAGCAGTTACTCTGGGAGCAGGGACCTAGATACGCAGTATTTT
15	TRBV14	.	.	TRBJ2-1	CASSPRRVTDNEQFF	TGTGCCAGCAGCCCGCGCAGGGTAACGGACAATGAGCAGTTCTTC
13	TRBV19	few	.	TRBJ1-1	CASTWGPGVEAFF	TGTGCCAGTACCTGGGGGCCGGGGGTTGAAGCTTTCTTT
12	TRBV6-1	.	.	TRBJ1-1	CASTPTGEAAFF	TGTGCCAGCACACCTACCGGGGAAGCGGCTTTCTTT
13	TRBV27	.	.	TRBJ2-3	CASSLSRPDTQYF	TGTGCCAGCAGTTTATCTCGCCCAGATACGCAGTATTTT
13	TRBV4-3	.	TRBD2	TRBJ2-5	CASSRTSEETQYF	TGCGCCAGCAGCCGGACTAGCGAAGAGACCCAGTACTTC
15	TRBV7-9	.	.	TRBJ1-1	CASSLGRGLNTEAFF	TGTGCCAGCAGCTTAGGACGGGGTCTGAACACTGAAGCTTTCTTT
15	TRBV9	.	TRBD2	TRBJ2-7	CASSVAGTSLEGQYF	TGTGCCAGCAGCGTAGCTGGGACTAGTTTAGAAGGGCAGTACTTC
15	TRBV2	.	.	TRBJ2-1	CASLSGLDSYNEQFF	TGTGCCAGTTTAAGCGGGTTGGACTCCTACAATGAGCAGTTCTTC
18	TRBV21-1	.	.	TRBJ1-5	CASNRTGGSDSSNQPQHF	TGTGCCAGCAACCGGACAGGGGGTTCCGATTCGAGCAATCAGCCCCAGCATTTT
12	TRBV2	.	.	TRBJ2-1	CASSDVPYEQFF	TGTGCCAGCAGTGATGTGCCTTATGAGCAGTTCTTC
16	TRBV5-1	.	TRBD2	TRBJ2-1	CASSLEVAGSYNEQFF	TGCGCCAGCAGCTTGGAGGTAGCGGGATCCTACAATGAGCAGTTCTTC
11	TRBV7-2	.	.	TRBJ2-1	CASSLTNEQFF	TGTGCCAGCAGCTTAACGAATGAGCAGTTCTTC
12	TRBV16	.	.	TRBJ2-3	CASSPTSDTQYF	TGTGCCAGCAGTCCTACGTCAGATACGCAGTATTTT
13	TRBV4-3	once	.	TRBJ1-5	CASSQGKGQPQHF	TGCGCCAGCAGCCAAGGAAAAGGTCAGCCCCAGCATTTT
15	TRBV6-1	.	.	TRBJ2-3	CASTLGGHSTDTQYF	TGTGCCAGCACCCTGGGGGGACACAGCACAGATACGCAGTATTTT
15	TRBV2	few	TRBD1	TRBJ2-1	CASSAGTGPYNEQFF	TGTGCCAGCAGCGCCGGGACAGGGCCCTACAATGAGCAGTTCTTC
15	TRBV10-3	.	.	TRBJ1-5	CAISAESSRNQPQHF	TGTGCCATCAGTGCCGAAAGCTCTCGCAATCAGCCCCAGCATTTT
15	TRBV7-9	few	.	TRBJ2-2	CASSFVSGSTGELFF	TGTGCCAGCAGCTTCGTTTCCGGGTCCACCGGGGAGCTGTTTTTT
14	TRBV5-4	.	.	TRBJ1-2	CASSLDRAVYGYTF	TGTGCCAGCAGCTTGGACAGGGCTGTCTATGGCTACACCTTC
14	TRBV6-1	.	.	TRBJ1-6	CASSELPPYSPLHF	TGTGCCAGCAGTGAGTTACCGCCTTATTCACCCCTCCACTTT
16	TRBV7-8	.	.	TRBJ1-1	CASSLGPSLGGTEAFF	TGTGCCAGCAGCTTAGGCCCCTCCCTTGGGGGCACTGAAGCTTTCTTT
12	TRBV5-1	.	.	TRBJ2-1	CASSEPGYEQFF	TGCGCCAGCAGCGAACCAGGGTATGAGCAGTTCTTC
10	TRBV6-1	medium-sized	.	TRBJ2-3	CASSAGTQYF	TGTGCCAGCAGTGCGGGTACGCAGTATTTT
14	TRBV13	.	TRBD1	TRBJ1-2	CASSAGTGNYGYTF	TGTGCCAGCAGCGCCGGGACAGGGAACTATGGCTACACCTTC
15	TRBV6-1	.	.	TRBJ1-5	CASSRTELSNQPQHF	TGTGCCAGCAGCAGGACAGAACTTAGCAATCAGCCCCAGCATTTT
14	TRBV7-9	.	.	TRBJ1-2	CASSSTVDGDGYTF	TGTGCCAGCAGCTCCACAGTTGATGGGGATGGCTACACCTTC
15	TRBV13	few	.	TRBJ1-2	CASSLGQGTSYGYTF	TGTGCCAGCAGCTTAGGGCAGGGGACATCCTATGGCTACACCTTC
15	TRBV9	.	.	TRBJ2-1	CASSVGGVAHNEQFF	TGTGCCAGCAGTGTTGGGGGCGTTGCCCACAATGAGCAGTTCTTC
14	TRBV30	.	.	TRBJ2-1	CAWGWRLGYNEQFF	TGTGCCTGGGGTTGGCGACTAGGGTACAATGAGCAGTTCTTC
15	TRBV10-1	.	TRBD2	TRBJ2-1	CASSDRLAGVDEQFF	TGCGCCAGCAGTGATAGACTAGCGGGAGTTGATGAGCAGTTCTTC